This TCR beta chain was recorded in a study of cytomegalovirus exposure and HLA in healthy donors. Notes on this clone: The antigen is unknown.

The study's findings and limits: TCR beta V- and J-gene trimming was later associated with a missense DCLRE1C variant. In an earlier analysis, about 87% or about 30%: the productive usage of most TCR beta V segments.

The study ran its PCR with 60 Vbeta and 13 Jbeta primers. Some clones are missing from TCRdb's copy, which holds only in-frame ones; the method was immunoSEQ multiplex PCR. This table has fewer than 250,000 clones, less than 85% appearing once. This CDR3 has 11 residues. Deletions cut 10 bases from V and 11 bases from J, with 17 bases between. CDR1 is MGHDK, CDR2 SYGVNS, per germline. The receptor's source is a man under 40 in good health and CMV-seropositive. Sequencing used PBMCs. This sequence joins TRBV25-1 and TRBJ1-1; unclear D gene. The CDR3 region is CATGGGVRAFF. CDR3 DNA sequence: TGTGCCACCGGCGGCGGGGTTCGGGCTTTCTTT. Variable domain in full (rest from reference TRBV25-1 and TRBJ1-1): EADIYQTPRYLVIGTGKKITLECSQTMGHDKMYWYQQDPGMELHLIHYSYGVNSTEKGDLSSESTVSRIRTEHFPLTLESARPSHTSQYLCATGGGVRAFFGQGTRLTVV.